This passage covers 27 T cell receptor beta chains from one sample sequenced in a study of OX40 agonist ivuxolimab in advanced cancers. The table came from immunoSEQ multiplex PCR; TCRdb's copy has only in-frame clones and leaves some out. This table holds tens of thousands of clones, about 78% found once. The sequencing here drew on CD4+ or CD8+ T cells sorted from blood, taken in a trial of the OX40 agonist ivuxolimab. The source is an adult with an advanced solid tumor such as melanoma, head and neck, liver or kidney cancer.

This clone turned up a few times. V usage is TRBV30 and J usage is TRBJ1-5, with D tentatively TRBD1 (5 bases). V was pared by 1 base and J by 7 bases, with 8 bases between. CDR3 length: 12 amino acids. The germline V gene encodes CDR1 GTSNPN and CDR2 SVGIG (reference sequence). CDR3 region: CAWSAEGQPQHF. The CDR3 coding sequence is TGTGCCTGGAGTGCCGAGGGGCAGCCCCAGCATTTT.

This sequence joins TRBV5-1 and TRBJ2-2; maybe TRBD2 (5 bases). The germline V gene encodes CDR1 SGHRS and CDR2 YFSETQ. The CDR3 is made up of 15 amino acids. Trimming removed 4 bases at V and 2 bases at J, with 12 bases between. CDR3 in DNA: TGCGCCAGCAGCACGGCGGAGGTTAACACCGGGGAGCTGTTTTTT. Protein product: CASSTAEVNTGELFF.

V is TRBV6-1 and J is TRBJ2-1, with TRBD2 matching 10 bases. Trimming at V came to 4 bases and at J to 7 bases, leaving 4 bases not matched to a gene. The CDR3 totals 14 residues. The germline CDR1 and CDR2 sequences are MNHNS and SASEGT. The DNA of the CDR3 is TGTGCCAGCAGTGTCAGCGGGAGGGGGAATGAGCAGTTCTTC. It specifies CASSVSGRGNEQFF.

This clone was counted only a few times. V gene TRBV9 combines with J gene TRBJ1-1, with D tentatively TRBD1 (6 bases). There are 19 residues in the CDR3. The V and J ends lost 6 bases and 0 bases respectively, with 27 bases between them. CDR1 SGDLS and CDR2 YYNGEE come from the germline V gene. CDR3 nucleotides: TGTGCCAGCAACCCCTGGGACCAGGGGAGATACTCCATGAACACTGAAGCTTTCTTT. Its translation is CASNPWDQGRYSMNTEAFF.

This chain connects TRBV5-1 to TRBJ1-1, with D hard to call. CDR3 size: 13 residues. The V and J ends lost 0 bases and 3 bases respectively, with 6 bases between them. Germline CDR1 reads SGHRS; CDR2 reads YFSETQ. For the CDR3, the DNA is TGCGCCAGCAGCTTGGTAGGGTACACTGAAGCTTTCTTT. Amino acid sequence: CASSLVGYTEAFF.

CDR3 DNA sequence: TGCGCCAGCAGCCAGGGGGAGGGCACAGATACGCAGTATTTT. Translating gives CASSQGEGTDTQYF. J is TRBJ2-3 and V is TRBV5-1, with D perhaps TRBD1 (7 bases). The CDR3 is made up of 14 amino acids. The germline CDR1 and CDR2 sequences are SGHRS and YFSETQ. With 4 bases removed from V and 1 base from J, the gap between germline ends came to 10 bases.

V is TRBV5-1 and J is TRBJ2-7, with 12 bases identical to TRBD1. V dropped 3 bases and J dropped 2; count of bases not matched to a gene: 12. CDR3 length equals 18 residues. The germline gives CDR1 SGHRS, CDR2 YFSETQ. The CDR3 loop reads CASSWDRGRETITYEQYF. CDR3 bases: TGCGCCAGCAGCTGGGACAGGGGGCGCGAGACTATTACCTACGAGCAGTACTTC. The whole variable domain, filled in from reference TRBV5-1 and TRBJ2-7, reads KAGVTQTPRYLIKTRGQQVTLSCSPISGHRSVSWYQQTPGQGLQFLFEYFSETQRNKGNFPGRFSGRQFSNSRSEMNVSTLELGDSALYLCASSWDRGRETITYEQYFGPGTRLTVT.

This clone has just a few counts. The chain links TRBV4-2 to TRBJ1-5, with D perhaps matching TRBD1 (5 bases). The CDR3 runs to 12 residues. Germline-derived CDR1 and CDR2 are LGHNA and YNFKEQ. Trimming stripped 5 bases from V and 7 bases from J, with 9 bases between. CDR3 nucleotides: TGTGCCAGCAGCGAAAGGGGCCAGCCCCAGCATTTT. This sequence encodes CASSERGQPQHF.

This chain joins TRBV5-1 and TRBJ2-5, with 9 bases matching TRBD2. CDR1 and CDR2 from the germline V gene are SGHRS and YFSETQ. The CDR3 has 16 residues. V dropped 3 bases and J dropped 4; count of bases not matched to a gene: 10. The CDR3 protein is CASSWGPAGGRETQYF. DNA of the CDR3: TGCGCCAGCAGCTGGGGGCCAGCGGGAGGTAGAGAGACCCAGTACTTC.

V and J are TRBV7-9 and TRBJ1-5, with 10 bases lining up with TRBD1. The CDR3 loop spans 14 amino acids. With V trimmed by 3 bases and J by 5 bases, 1 base remained unmatched. Per germline, CDR1 SEHNR and CDR2 FQNEAQ (reference sequence). CDR3 sequence (DNA): TGTGCCAGCAGCTTGGACAGGGGGTATCAGCCCCAGCATTTT. Residues: CASSLDRGYQPQHF.

In its sample, this clone was seen a few times. The rearrangement uses TRBV19 and TRBJ1-1; D remains ambiguous. The germline gives CDR1 LNHDA, CDR2 SQIVND (reference sequence). CDR3 length: 15 residues. The V end lost 2 bases, the J end lost 1 base, and 11 bases lay between the germline ends. Here the CDR3 DNA reads TGTGCCAGTAGTATATCAGGCACCCAGAACACTGAAGCTTTCTTT. Its protein product is CASSISGTQNTEAFF.

The chain uses TRBV28 and TRBJ1-1; D is uncertain. V was cut by 6 bases and J by 3 bases, with 8 bases left in between. Germline values: CDR1 MDHEN, CDR2 SYDVKM. The CDR3 is made up of 12 amino acids. CDR3 residues: CASSPDYTEAFF. The CDR3 nucleotides read TGTGCCAGCAGCCCGGACTACACTGAAGCTTTCTTT.

The chain links TRBV20-1 to TRBJ2-7; unclear D gene. Germline CDR1 DFQATT, CDR2 SNEGSKA (reference sequence). Deletions cut 4 bases from V and 3 bases from J, with 7 bases between. The CDR3 consists of 11 residues. The CDR3 is CSANGNYEQYF. CDR3 bases: TGCAGTGCTAACGGAAACTACGAGCAGTACTTC.

This clone has more than one count but fewer than ten. The rearrangement uses TRBV14 and TRBJ1-2; 7 nucleotides agree with TRBD1. Germline V gene sequence: CDR1 SGHDN, CDR2 FVKESK. The CDR3 has 13 residues. V gave up 4 bases and J gave up 8 bases; unmatched junction bases: 7. The chain's CDR3 is CASSLRTGYGYTF. DNA of the CDR3: TGTGCCAGCAGCCTTCGGACAGGATACGGCTACACCTTC. The whole variable domain, filled in from reference TRBV14 and TRBJ1-2, reads EAGVTQFPSHSVIEKGQTVTLRCDPISGHDNLYWYRRVMGKEIKFLLHFVKESKQDESGMPNNRFLAERTGGTYSTLKVQPAELEDSGVYFCASSLRTGYGYTFGSGTRLTVV.

This rearrangement joins TRBV5-1 to TRBJ2-5, with D possibly being TRBD1 (5 bases). The CDR3 is 13 residues long. V shed 4 bases and J shed 2 bases, with 9 bases lying between them. From germline, CDR1 is SGHRS and CDR2 YFSETQ. This CDR3 reads CASSADIQETQYF. As DNA, the CDR3 is TGCGCCAGCAGCGCGGACATACAAGAGACCCAGTACTTC. Full variable domain (rest looked up from reference TRBV5-1 and TRBJ2-5): KAGVTQTPRYLIKTRGQQVTLSCSPISGHRSVSWYQQTPGQGLQFLFEYFSETQRNKGNFPGRFSGRQFSNSRSEMNVSTLELGDSALYLCASSADIQETQYFGPGTRLLVL.

The chain is built from TRBV28 and TRBJ2-7; 13 bases are a match to TRBD2. Trimming at V came to 8 bases and at J to 0 bases, leaving 4 bases not matched to a gene. The CDR3 has 15 residues. The germline CDR1 and CDR2 sequences are MDHEN and SYDVKM. The CDR3 DNA sequence: TGTGCCAGCGGACTAGCGGGAGTAGGCTCCTACGAGCAGTACTTC. Translation gives CASGLAGVGSYEQYF.

This clone was counted a few times. The rearrangement uses TRBV9 and TRBJ1-2, with 8 bases that match TRBD1. This CDR3 has 13 amino acids. V lost 4 bases, J lost 6 bases, and 5 bases stayed unmatched. Per the germline V gene, CDR1 is SGDLS and CDR2 is YYNGEE. CDR3 in DNA: TGTGCCAGCAGCAAGGGACAGGTCCATGGCTACACCTTC. It yields the protein CASSKGQVHGYTF. The whole variable domain, filled in from reference TRBV9 and TRBJ1-2, reads DSGVTQTPKHLITATGQRVTLRCSPRSGDLSVYWYQQSLDQGLQFLIQYYNGEERAKGNILERFSAQQFPDLHSELNLSSLELGDSALYFCASSKGQVHGYTFGSGTRLTVV.

This chain links TRBV18 with TRBJ1-1; tentatively, D is TRBD1 (5 bases). From germline, CDR1 is KGHSH and CDR2 LQKENI. V dropped 0 bases and J dropped 4 bases, with 12 bases sitting between them. The CDR3 totals 15 residues. The CDR3 DNA reads TGTGCCAGCTCACCACCGGCGGGAGGGGCCACTGAAGCTTTCTTT. As protein: CASSPPAGGATEAFF.

This clone has a single count. This chain uses TRBV2 with TRBJ1-1; possible D gene TRBD1, 5 bases. V lost 5 bases and J 0 bases, leaving 10 bases between the germline ends. CDR1 and CDR2 (germline): SNHLY, FYNNEI. CDR3 length: 14 residues. The CDR3 DNA follows: TGTGCCAGCAGTCTGGACATGGTGAACACTGAAGCTTTCTTT. This translates into CASSLDMVNTEAFF. The variable domain in full, completed from reference TRBV2 and TRBJ1-1, reads EPEVTQTPSHQVTQMGQEVILRCVPISNHLYFYWYRQILGQKVEFLVSFYNNEISEKSEIFDDQFSVERPDGSNFTLKIRSTKLEDSAMYFCASSLDMVNTEAFFGQGTRLTVV.

The gene calls are TRBV9 and TRBJ2-7, with a tentative D call TRBD1 (6 bases). With 5 bases removed from V and 6 bases from J, the gap between germline ends came to 15 bases. CDR1 is SGDLS and CDR2 is YYNGEE in the germline V gene. This CDR3 has 13 amino acids. The CDR3 sequence is CASSCTGCLEQYF. As DNA, the CDR3 is TGTGCCAGCAGTTGCACAGGGTGCCTCGAGCAGTACTTC.

The chain employs TRBV5-1 and TRBJ2-1; the match to TRBD1 covers 7 bases. The CDR3 length is 15 residues. Germline values: CDR1 SGHRS, CDR2 YFSETQ. The J segment lost 8 bases and the V segment lost 0 bases, leaving 8 bases of the junction unmatched. Written as DNA, the CDR3 is TGCGCCAGCAGCTTGGCGTACTCCCAGGGGGATGAGCAGTTCTTC. Translating gives CASSLAYSQGDEQFF.

The rearrangement links TRBV27 to TRBJ2-7, with D possibly being TRBD2 (7 bases). Per germline, CDR1 MNHEY and CDR2 SMNVEV (reference sequence). The CDR3 contains 17 residues. Deletions cut 3 bases from V and 1 base from J, with 19 bases between. Here the CDR3 DNA reads TGTGCCAGCAGTTTGAGCGGGACACCAATAATATCCTACGAGCAGTACTTC. Protein: CASSLSGTPIISYEQYF.

By share, this clone ranks as medium-sized. V gene TRBV6-5 combines with J gene TRBJ2-3, with D possibly TRBD2 on 5 matching bases. CDR1 is MNHEY and CDR2 is SVGAGI in the germline V gene. This CDR3 region has 14 residues. V dropped 2 bases and J dropped 0 bases, with 6 bases sitting between them. The CDR3 is CASSYRTSTDTQYF. The DNA of the CDR3 is TGTGCCAGCAGTTACCGGACTAGCACAGATACGCAGTATTTT.

This sequence joins TRBV9 and TRBJ2-3; D is undetermined. The CDR3 runs 15 residues. The germline V gene has CDR1 SGDLS and CDR2 YYNGEE. V lost 1 base and J 1 base, leaving 10 bases between the germline ends. CDR3 nucleotides: TGTGCCAGCAGCGTATCGACTCGCGGCACAGATACGCAGTATTTT. Encoded protein: CASSVSTRGTDTQYF.

The chain is built from TRBV19 and TRBJ1-2; D is unresolved. The germline V gene encodes CDR1 LNHDA and CDR2 SQIVND (reference sequence). V dropped 6 bases and J dropped 2 bases, with 16 bases sitting between them. This CDR3 is 15 amino acids long. The CDR3 DNA is TGTGCCAGTAGCCCCGGGGAGTACCCAAACTATGGCTACACCTTC. Protein sequence: CASSPGEYPNYGYTF.

V usage is TRBV5-4 and J usage is TRBJ2-7; TRBD2 matches at 7 bases. The CDR3 contains 14 residues. Germline values: CDR1 SGHNT, CDR2 YYREEE (reference sequence). V was pared by 4 bases and J by 0 bases, with 4 bases of the junction left unmatched. The CDR3 region is CASSPGGSSYEQYF. The CDR3 DNA reads TGTGCCAGCAGCCCCGGCGGGAGCTCCTACGAGCAGTACTTC.

There are a few counts of this clone. This sequence joins TRBV28 and TRBJ2-5; 13 bases align to TRBD2. The CDR3 runs to 15 residues. Trimming at V came to 5 bases and at J to 3 bases, leaving 3 bases not matched to a gene. Germline lookup yields CDR1 MDHEN and CDR2 SYDVKM. The CDR3 here is CASSLGLAGEETQYF. The DNA of the CDR3 is TGTGCCAGCAGTCTAGGACTAGCGGGAGAAGAGACCCAGTACTTC.